This entry lists 32 T cell receptor beta chains sequenced from one sample in a study of cytomegalovirus exposure and HLA in healthy donors. Primers included in the PCR were 60 Vbeta and 13 Jbeta primers. Profiling relied on immunoSEQ multiplex PCR, and the TCRdb table lists in-frame clones only, not all of them. The profile shows 55,000 to 75,000 clones, 60% to 80% of them singletons. Material: PBMCs. Receptors were obtained from a girl under 18 in good health and CMV-seropositive.

The sample holds a few counts of this clone. Here the CDR3 reads CASSVRGQGYEQYF. The DNA for the CDR3 is TGTGCCAGCAGTGTCCGGGGACAGGGGTACGAGCAGTACTTC. The V gene is TRBV6-1, the J gene TRBJ2-7; 10 nucleotides line up with TRBD1. V lost 4 bases to trimming and J lost 4 bases; unmatched junction nucleotides: 4. Looked up from germline, CDR1 is MNHNS and CDR2 is SASEGT. CDR3 length: 14 residues.

The chain uses TRBV7-2 and TRBJ2-7; TRBD1 aligns across 9 bases. The CDR3 has 15 amino acids. Germline V CDR1 and CDR2: SGHTA, FQGNSA. V trimming: 4 bases; J trimming: 1 base; junction bases outside the gene matches: 5. The CDR3 DNA follows: TGTGCCAGCAGCTACCGGGACAGGGATTCCTACGAGCAGTACTTC. Translation gives CASSYRDRDSYEQYF.

The chain carries TRBV5-1 and TRBJ2-5; tentatively, D is TRBD2 (6 bases). Germline V gene sequence: CDR1 SGHRS, CDR2 YFSETQ. The V end was cut by 2 bases, the J end by 1 base, with 12 bases between. The CDR3 extends over 15 amino acids. CDR3 region: CASSFLPGGQETQYF. The DNA of the CDR3 is TGCGCCAGCAGCTTCCTCCCCGGGGGCCAAGAGACCCAGTACTTC.

The V and J genes are TRBV14 and TRBJ2-7; TRBD2 agrees at 11 bases. The CDR3 contains 14 residues. After removal of 7 bases from V and 6 bases from J, the junction contained 8 bases not matched to a gene. Germline V CDR1 and CDR2: SGHDN, FVKESK. In DNA form, the CDR3 reads TGTGCCAGCACCACACTAGCGGGAGTTGGCGAGCAGTACTTC. Its protein product is CASTTLAGVGEQYF. The whole variable domain, remainder taken from reference TRBV14 and TRBJ2-7, is EAGVTQFPSHSVIEKGQTVTLRCDPISGHDNLYWYRRVMGKEIKFLLHFVKESKQDESGMPNNRFLAERTGGTYSTLKVQPAELEDSGVYFCASTTLAGVGEQYFGPGTRLTVT.

This clone was found a few times. The chain combines TRBV5-1 with TRBJ1-4; the match to TRBD1 covers 7 bases. V lost 5 bases to trimming and J lost 4 bases; unmatched junction nucleotides: 8. The CDR3 has 15 amino acids. The V gene's germline CDR1 is SGHRS and CDR2 YFSETQ. The CDR3 loop reads CASSSAGTVNEKLFF. In nucleotides, the CDR3 is TGCGCCAGCAGTAGTGCCGGGACAGTTAATGAAAAACTGTTTTTT.

This clone was detected only a few times. The chain couples TRBV5-1 to TRBJ1-1, with 10 bases that match TRBD1. There are 19 residues in the CDR3. V lost 3 bases, J lost 1 base, and 15 bases stayed unmatched. The germline V gene has CDR1 SGHRS and CDR2 YFSETQ. The CDR3 is CASSSTGGSGGTRNTEAFF. In DNA form, the CDR3 reads TGCGCCAGCAGCTCGACAGGGGGCTCAGGGGGGACCAGGAACACTGAAGCTTTCTTT.

The chain uses TRBV5-4 and TRBJ2-7; D possibly corresponds to TRBD2 (5 bases). V was cut by 4 bases and J by 6 bases, with 17 bases left in between. Germline V lookup: CDR1 SGHNT, CDR2 YYREEE (reference sequence). CDR3 length: 14 amino acids. In DNA form, the CDR3 reads TGTGCCAGCAGCCTGAGGGCGGCGCCTGGCGAGCAGTACTTC. Amino acids: CASSLRAAPGEQYF.

There are a few counts of this clone. The chain joins TRBV27 to TRBJ2-7, with TRBD1 as a possible D gene (5 bases). CDR1 and CDR2 (germline): MNHEY, SMNVEV (reference sequence). Trimming shortened V by 5 bases and J by 3 bases, and 11 bases separated the two germline ends. The CDR3 length is 13 residues. CDR3 sequence reads: CASSIDSLYEQYF. The CDR3 bases are TGTGCCAGCAGTATCGACAGCCTCTACGAGCAGTACTTC.

The chain is built from TRBV29-1 and TRBJ2-4, with D unresolved. Trimming pared 4 bases from V and 3 bases from J, leaving 7 bases between. The CDR3 contains 12 residues. CDR1 is SQVTM and CDR2 is ANQGSEA in the germline V gene. The CDR3 DNA follows: TGCAGCGTTGGCAGTTTCAAAAACATTCAGTACTTC. It specifies CSVGSFKNIQYF.

J is TRBJ1-2 and V is TRBV18, with 8 bases lining up with TRBD1. The germline gives CDR1 KGHSH, CDR2 LQKENI. V gave up 3 bases and J gave up 8 bases; unmatched junction bases: 14. The CDR3 contains 16 residues. CDR3 nucleotide sequence: TGTGCCAGCTCACCTTCCGAACAAACAGGGGGTAGGGGCTACACCTTC. Protein: CASSPSEQTGGRGYTF.

The chain has TRBV19 and TRBJ1-2; a weak D match, TRBD1 (5 bases). Germline assignment: CDR1 LNHDA and CDR2 SQIVND (reference sequence). V lost 1 base and J lost 4, with 7 bases in between. This CDR3 spans 13 amino acids. The CDR3 DNA follows: TGTGCCAGTAGTATAGCCGGGGGCTATGGCTACACCTTC. Protein: CASSIAGGYGYTF.

The chain couples TRBV6-5 to TRBJ1-1, with TRBD1 matching 7 bases. Germline V gives CDR1 MNHEY, CDR2 SVGAGI. Trimming took 6 bases from V and 10 from J; bases not matched to a gene: 11. The CDR3 contains 13 residues. The CDR3 region has the DNA TGTGCCAGCAGACCCGAAGGGGGACAGCGAGCTTTCTTT. As protein: CASRPEGGQRAFF.

This chain connects TRBV4-1 to TRBJ1-4, with unresolved D. Trimming shortened V by 0 bases and J by 8 bases, and 13 bases separated the two germline ends. Germline V gives CDR1 MGHRA, CDR2 YSYEKL. The CDR3 is 15 residues long. The CDR3 is CASSQDALVREKLFF. The DNA of the CDR3 is TGCGCCAGCAGCCAAGACGCCCTGGTGAGGGAAAAACTGTTTTTT.

The chain has TRBV2 and TRBJ2-7; TRBD1 matches at 8 bases. Germline values: CDR1 SNHLY, CDR2 FYNNEI. CDR3 size: 15 residues. V lost 3 bases and J lost 3; bases outside the gene matches: 7. This CDR3 reads CASSDRTGKSYEQYF. CDR3 DNA: TGTGCCAGCAGTGACAGGACAGGGAAAAGCTACGAGCAGTACTTC.

The CDR3 reads CASSQPYRASTDTQYF. CDR3 bases: TGCGCCAGCAGCCAACCTTACAGGGCTAGCACAGATACGCAGTATTTT. This sequence joins TRBV4-1 and TRBJ2-3, with D perhaps TRBD1 (6 bases). Trimming pared 2 bases from V and 0 bases from J, leaving 12 bases between. Germline assignment: CDR1 MGHRA and CDR2 YSYEKL. This CDR3 is 16 amino acids long.

This clone was seen once. V and J are TRBV4-2 and TRBJ1-1; possibly TRBD1 for D (6 bases). The CDR3 totals 15 residues. Germline CDR1 reads LGHNA; CDR2 reads YNFKEQ. Trimming pared 5 bases from V and 3 bases from J, leaving 16 bases between. The CDR3 region is CASSALPGADTEAFF. The CDR3 bases are TGTGCCAGCAGCGCGCTTCCAGGGGCCGACACTGAAGCTTTCTTT.

V is TRBV7-2 and J is TRBJ2-1, with 7 bases identical to TRBD1. Trimming took 2 bases from V and 13 from J; bases not matched to a gene: 8. Germline V gives CDR1 SGHTA, CDR2 FQGNSA. The CDR3 contains 13 residues. In nucleotides, the CDR3 is TGTGCCAGCAGCTTAAGGTTACAGGGGATTCAGTTCTTC. As protein: CASSLRLQGIQFF.

The V gene is TRBV4-3, the J gene TRBJ2-1; D remains unclear. The CDR3 length is 13 residues. V lost 1 base, J lost 4 bases, and 5 bases lay in between. Germline V gene data show CDR1 as LGHNA and CDR2 as YSLEER. CDR3 DNA sequence: TGCGCCAGCAGCCAAGGCCTATACAATGAGCAGTTCTTC. It translates to CASSQGLYNEQFF.

The chain combines TRBV5-1 with TRBJ2-1; D remains unclear. Germline lookup yields CDR1 SGHRS and CDR2 YFSETQ. The CDR3 covers 13 residues. V was clipped by 0 bases and J by 8 bases, with 9 bases between them. The CDR3 DNA reads as TGCGCCAGCAGCTTGGGGGCGTACGATGAGCAGTTCTTC. Protein: CASSLGAYDEQFF.

The V and J genes are TRBV25-1 and TRBJ1-1; 8 bases agree with TRBD1. The CDR3 runs 14 residues. Germline V lookup: CDR1 MGHDK, CDR2 SYGVNS. With V trimmed by 1 base and J by 10 bases, 8 bases remained unmatched. In DNA, the CDR3 is TGTGCCAGCAGTGAATCTGGCAGGGGGCTACCAGCTTTCTTT. This translates into CASSESGRGLPAFF.

About this clone itself: Germline is not matched at one junction end, which may reflect a read error. The genes are TRBV5-4 and TRBJ2-5, with TRBD2 identical over 11 bases. The CDR3 sequence is 16 residues long. The germline V gene encodes CDR1 SGHNT and CDR2 YYREEE (reference sequence). For the CDR3, the DNA is TGTGCCAGCTGCTTTACTAGCGGGGGATTGGACGAGACCCAGTACTTC. Residues: CASCFTSGGLDETQYF.

The V call is TRBV30, the J call TRBJ2-3, with 8 bases aligning to TRBD2. There are 16 residues in the CDR3. The trim removed 0 bases at V and 1 base at J, leaving 6 bases unmatched. Germline V gene sequence: CDR1 GTSNPN, CDR2 SVGIG (reference sequence). CDR3 sequence (DNA): TGTGCCTGGAGTGTAATAGCGGGAAGGGGCACAGATACGCAGTATTTT. Translation gives CAWSVIAGRGTDTQYF.

J is TRBJ1-2 and V is TRBV19, with TRBD1 matching 7 bases. Unmatched junction bases numbered 9, after V lost 4 bases and J lost 4 bases. This CDR3 spans 15 amino acids. The V gene's germline CDR1 is LNHDA and CDR2 SQIVND (reference sequence). CDR3: CASSNSGTAIYGYTF. In DNA form, the CDR3 reads TGTGCCAGTAGTAATTCCGGGACAGCGATCTATGGCTACACCTTC.

The chain joins TRBV29-1 to TRBJ2-2; D is unresolved. CDR3 size: 12 residues. The V and J ends lost 7 bases and 6 bases respectively, with 12 bases between them. Germline CDR1 SQVTM, CDR2 ANQGSEA. CDR3 sequence (DNA): TGCAGCGCCACACCCTCCTCCGGGGAGCTGTTTTTT. Residues: CSATPSSGELFF.

This chain connects TRBV30 to TRBJ2-1; tentatively, D is TRBD2 (5 bases). The CDR3 is made up of 14 amino acids. V was clipped by 3 bases and J by 7 bases, with 16 bases between them. Germline CDR1 reads GTSNPN; CDR2 reads SVGIG (reference sequence). CDR3 sequence (DNA): TGTGCCTGGAGCTCGTGGGAGTCGGGGAATGAGCAGTTCTTC. Protein sequence: CAWSSWESGNEQFF.

This clone was seen a few times. The chain combines TRBV10-3 with TRBJ1-4; weak D call: TRBD1 (5 bases). The germline gives CDR1 ENHRY, CDR2 SYGVKD. With 3 bases removed from V and 1 base from J, the gap between germline ends came to 6 bases. The CDR3 spans 14 residues. The CDR3 protein is CAISDGGTNEKLFF. CDR3 nucleotide sequence: TGTGCCATCAGTGACGGGGGAACTAATGAAAAACTGTTTTTT.

The chain employs TRBV11-3 and TRBJ2-1; 12 bases are shared with TRBD1. The trim removed 4 bases at V and 6 bases at J, leaving 4 bases unmatched. CDR1 is SGHNT, CDR2 YENEEA, per germline. CDR3 length: 15 residues. Written as DNA, the CDR3 is TGTGCCAGCAGCTCTACGGGACAGGGGGCCAATGAGCAGTTCTTC. It translates to CASSSTGQGANEQFF.

V gene TRBV25-1 combines with J gene TRBJ1-1; weak D call: TRBD1 (5 bases). The V end lost 0 bases, the J end lost 4 bases, and 12 bases lay between the germline ends. Germline V gene lookup returns CDR1 MGHDK and CDR2 SYGVNS. This CDR3 contains 15 residues. The CDR3 region is CASSEYGGGFTEAFF. CDR3 nucleotides: TGTGCCAGCAGTGAATATGGGGGGGGTTTCACTGAAGCTTTCTTT.

The rearrangement joins TRBV6-1 to TRBJ1-2, with D uncertain. CDR3 length: 13 amino acids. The germline V gene encodes CDR1 MNHNS and CDR2 SASEGT. Trimming stripped 6 bases from V and 3 bases from J, with 11 bases between. The CDR3 sequence: CASRWQVYYGYTF. The DNA for the CDR3 is TGTGCCAGCAGATGGCAGGTATACTATGGCTACACCTTC.

This rearrangement joins TRBV7-2 to TRBJ2-5; the match to TRBD2 covers 7 bases. The junction had 10 bases not matched to a gene; V was cut back by 4 bases and J by 8 bases. This CDR3 region has 14 residues. CDR1 and CDR2 (germline): SGHTA, FQGNSA. CDR3 DNA sequence: TGTGCCAGCAGCTCTCCTGGACTAGACCTCACCCAGTACTTC. As protein: CASSSPGLDLTQYF.

This clone has only a few counts. The genes are TRBV5-8 and TRBJ2-6, with 7 nucleotides matching TRBD1. The CDR3 length is 15 residues. From germline, CDR1 is SGHTS and CDR2 YDEGEE. With V trimmed by 0 bases and J by 7 bases, 4 bases remained unmatched. This CDR3 is CASSLATGAANVLTF. The CDR3 DNA reads TGTGCCAGCAGCTTGGCTACAGGGGCCGCCAACGTCCTGACTTTC.

V is TRBV30 and J is TRBJ2-1; TRBD2 matches at 10 bases. Germline V lookup: CDR1 GTSNPN, CDR2 SVGIG (reference sequence). CDR3 length equals 15 residues. After removal of 6 bases from V and 9 bases from J, the junction contained 14 bases not matched to a gene. This chain's CDR3 is CACGGVAGGSGEQFF. CDR3 DNA sequence: TGTGCCTGCGGCGGAGTAGCGGGAGGATCGGGTGAGCAGTTCTTC.